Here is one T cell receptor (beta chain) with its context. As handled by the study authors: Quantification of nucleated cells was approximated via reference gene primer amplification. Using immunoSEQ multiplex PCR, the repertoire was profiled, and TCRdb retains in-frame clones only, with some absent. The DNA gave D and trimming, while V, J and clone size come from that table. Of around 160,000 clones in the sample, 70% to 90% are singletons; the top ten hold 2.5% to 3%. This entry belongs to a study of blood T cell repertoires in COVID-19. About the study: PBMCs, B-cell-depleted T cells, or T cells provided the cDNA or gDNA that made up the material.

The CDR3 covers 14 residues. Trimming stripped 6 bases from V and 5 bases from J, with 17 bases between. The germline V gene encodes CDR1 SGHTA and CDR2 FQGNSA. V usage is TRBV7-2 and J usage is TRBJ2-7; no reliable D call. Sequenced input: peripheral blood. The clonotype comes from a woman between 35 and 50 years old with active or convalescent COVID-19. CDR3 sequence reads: CASRLGWSRNEQYF. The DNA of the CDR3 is TGTGCCAGCAGGCTAGGCTGGTCGCGGAACGAGCAGTACTTC.